This TCR beta chain is from a study of T cell responses to AZD1222 COVID-19 vaccine. Data came from immunoSEQ multiplex PCR; TCRdb stores just in-frame clones and leaves some out. The repertoire holds approximately 130,000 clones, with over 90% as singletons. Trimming cost V 0 bases and J 5 bases, with 6 bases left between them. Germline loops: CDR1 SGHNT, CDR2 YYREEE (reference sequence). This CDR3 spans 12 amino acids. This chain connects TRBV5-4 to TRBJ2-7; D ambiguous. This receptor was identified in an adult in good health. Material: peripheral blood, obtained on day 0 of AZD1222 vaccination. DNA for the CDR3: TGTGCCAGCAGCTTGGGACATGACGAGCAGTACTTC. It yields the protein CASSLGHDEQYF.